The sequence of this TCR beta chain was determined in a study of long-term antiretroviral therapy in people with HIV. Study in general: About a decade before 2015, the earliest samples were taken when ART was typically delayed.

Study-wide findings and caveats: Post-ART samples showed increased diversity that remained below transplant donor control levels. ART adherence was not documented, and neither viral resistance nor therapy changes had any data.

V lost 3 bases, J lost 3 bases, and 14 bases stayed unmatched. Germline CDR1 LGHNA, CDR2 YNFKEQ. The CDR3 covers 19 residues. Worth noting for this clone: As yet, its antigen is unknown.

The United States was where all participants with HIV were treated. Survey level was the resolution at which the v3.0 immunoSEQ assay ran. Produced via immunoSEQ multiplex PCR; TCRdb's table is partial and in-frame only. The table shows about 48,000 clones, with about 86% occurring only once. The chain is built from TRBV4-2 and TRBJ2-4, with 10 bases matching TRBD2. This sample comprised unsorted PBMCs, obtained 0.8 years after starting antiretroviral therapy. The origin of this receptor is a young woman with HIV. CDR3: CASSQGVLAGPRGKNIQYF. The DNA of the CDR3 is TGTGCCAGCAGCCAGGGTGTACTAGCGGGACCAAGGGGCAAAAACATTCAGTACTTC.